Described below is a single T cell receptor (beta chain) sequence and its context. The target antigen is unknown. CDR3 size: 15 residues. V shed 8 bases and J shed 5 bases, with 21 bases lying between them. Germline CDR1 MNHEY, CDR2 SMNVEV (reference sequence). These data belong to a study of T cell responses to AZD1222 COVID-19 vaccine. Using immunoSEQ multiplex PCR, the repertoire was profiled, and TCRdb retains in-frame clones only, with some absent. Here the sample spans about 270,000 clones, about 94% being singletons. General study findings and limits: Among vaccine-associated CD4 TCRs, coverage spanned spike, with dominance at 160-218 and 743-854.

Sequencing used peripheral blood, obtained 28 days after the second AZD1222 dose. This sequence joins TRBV27 and TRBJ2-5, with D tentatively TRBD1 (6 bases). The clonotype comes from an adult who received the AZD1222 COVID-19 vaccine. CDR3 loop: CASSKRWGPDETQYF. CDR3 in DNA: TGTGCCAGCTCAAAGAGGTGGGGGCCCGATGAGACCCAGTACTTC.